The following is a T cell receptor (beta chain) sequence with its context. Its recognized antigen is unknown. Per-base qualities were not stored, and no clone one base away is much larger. The record originates from a study of CD39 and CD103 CD8 tumor-infiltrating T cells (dated by TCRdb to the late 2010s). Broadly, across the study: The repertoire comparisons shown came from four patients: one with an HPV-positive HNSCC, one with an HPV-negative HNSCC, one with ovarian cancer and one with melanoma. Repertoires of CD8 TIL subsets defined by CD103 and CD39 were compared with peripheral memory CD8 T cells by TCRbeta CDR3 deep sequencing.

For each subset, genomic DNA was extracted from about 10,000 to 100,000 sorted cells using the DNeasy Blood and Tissue Kit. The immunoSEQ service sequenced and mapped the TCRbeta V-J or V-D-J regions, with each sample reaching coverage above 9.5x. Processing in the source paper ran as follows. Only productive rearrangements exported from the immunoSEQ Analyzer platform were analyzed, with clonality assessed on the 500 most abundant clones. The Morisita-Horn similarity index and the Jaccard index were used to quantify repertoire overlap between populations. Morisita-Horn similarity between CD8 T-cell subset TCR repertoires was measured in roughly six cancer patients. The clones in this table, taken by TCRdb from immuneACCESS, are in-frame only. Not every clone is retained; where verified, under half of the shortfall comes from an unresolved V gene, and the cause of the rest is unknown. V, J and clone size are those of that table, while D and trimming were read from the DNA. In this sample the table shows under 20,000 clones, around 90% of which occur a single time. Together, the top ten hold about 4.5% of the sample.

No therapy was being received by patients at the time of sample collection, although prior treatments had ranged from chemotherapy, radiotherapy, surgery and immunotherapy to none. After thawing, cells were enriched for T lymphocytes using a negative-selection kit, and EpCAM beads were added for tumor-infiltrating lymphocytes. Memory CD8 T cells were sorted as CD8+CD4-CD45RA- cells irrespective of CCR7 expression. Before analysis, peripheral blood mononuclear cells were isolated on a Ficoll-Paque PLUS gradient and cryopreserved. Populations were sorted on a FACSAria II to about 99% purity, and cell pellets were frozen without culture for TCR sequencing. Results the study describes overall, beyond this receptor: DP TIL clonotypes were rarely found in blood or uninvolved lymph node, whereas DN TIL clonotypes largely overlapped peripheral memory CD8 repertoires. DP CD8 TILs appeared more oligoclonal than DN and SP CD8 TILs and blood memory CD8 T cells, with top 30 clonotypes covering roughly 56-90%.

The TCR sequence derives from a human donor with head and neck squamous cell carcinoma. The sequencing input was CD8+ T cells sorted from blood. The sample's cell subset or site, from its label and the paper: total memory CD8 T cells (CD45RA-CCR7+/-) from blood or uninvolved lymph node.

CDR3 protein: CASSLQRAGKETQYF. Read as DNA, the sequence is TGTGCCAGCAGTTTACAGAGGGCGGGAAAAGAGACCCAGTACTTC. The sequence joins TRBV28 to TRBJ2-5; TRBD2 might be the D gene, on 6 matching bases. Trimming costs V 2 bases and J 3 bases, and their ends lie 13 bases apart. Its CDR3 holds 15 amino acids, cysteine through phenylalanine. The sequence is cut down to CDR3 DNA, 45 bases in frame from base 1. The germline V gene yields MDHEN for CDR1 and SYDVKM for CDR2.